This TCR beta chain was sequenced in a study of cytomegalovirus exposure and HLA in healthy donors. Study-wide results and caveats: An analysis done earlier found most TCR beta V segments productive about 87% or about 30% of the time.

The CDR3 runs 14 residues. The V end was cut by 6 bases, the J end by 0 bases, with 11 bases between. In germline, CDR1 is ENHRY, CDR2 SYGVKD. PCR amplification relied on 60 Vbeta primers (plus 13 Jbeta primers). Repertoires were generated with immunoSEQ multiplex PCR, while TCRdb's copy carries only in-frame clones and drops some. The table lists a few hundred thousand clones, 70% to 85% of them singletons, with approximately 0.22% in the top ten. With regard to this clone: The antigen is undetermined.

Sequenced: PBMCs. The sequence was obtained from a girl aged 2 to 10 in good health and CMV-seronegative. The chain carries TRBV10-3 and TRBJ1-1; TRBD1 might be the D (6 bases). The CDR3 spells CAIRGTPLNTEAFF. CDR3 bases: TGTGCCATCAGAGGGACACCGTTGAACACTGAAGCTTTCTTT.